Presented here are 12 T cell receptor beta chains from one specimen sequenced in a study of T cells in Graves' hyperthyroidism and ophthalmopathy. From RNA transcripts, TCR beta CDR3 regions were amplified. TCR CDR3 underwent first-round RT-PCR with the HTBI primer set. MiXCR, applied by TCRdb to the multiplex PCR reads, yields one record per CDR3 protein. The top ten hold 16% of the sample, which has hundreds of thousands of distinct CDR3 sequences, about 19% seen once. The material sequenced was blood. The source is a woman aged 50 to 65 with Graves' hyperthyroidism that later progressed to Graves' ophthalmopathy.

Notes on this clonotype: A single base separates this from a much larger clone, so it may be a read error. It is likely a read error, because the conserved phenylalanine at the end of the CDR3 is missing. CDR3 nucleotide sequence: TGTGCCAGCACAGATCGGGACATGAACACCGGGGAGCTGTTTTCT. This sequence encodes CASTDRDMNTGELFS. V gene TRBV12-3 or TRBV12-4 combines with J gene TRBJ2-2; D perhaps matches TRBD1 (6 bases). Trimming stripped 7 bases from V and 1 base from J, with 13 bases between. The CDR3 totals 15 residues.

The chain has TRBV7-9 and TRBJ1-3; no firm D call. Trimming pared 3 bases from V and 4 bases from J, leaving 13 bases between. CDR3 length equals 15 residues. The germline V gene has CDR1 SEHNR and CDR2 FQNEAQ (reference sequence). CDR3 loop: CASSLTDGKGNTIYF. The CDR3 DNA follows: TGTGCCAGCAGCTTGACGGACGGGAAAGGAAACACCATATATTTT.

This chain joins TRBV5-8 and TRBJ2-3, with D maybe TRBD1 (6 bases). Germline CDR1 reads SGHTS; CDR2 reads YDEGEE. CDR3 size: 15 residues. The ends were cut back, 6 bases at V and 2 bases at J, with 16 bases in the middle. CDR3 loop: CASTSRRTATDTQYF. CDR3 nucleotides: TGTGCCAGCACCTCACGGCGGACAGCCACAGATACGCAGTATTTT.

This clonotype was seen more than once but under ten times. The chain carries TRBV7-9 and TRBJ1-5, with D perhaps TRBD1 (6 bases). This CDR3 contains 12 residues. CDR1 is SEHNR and CDR2 is FQNEAQ in the germline V gene (reference sequence). V lost 1 base and J 9 bases, leaving 7 bases between the germline ends. CDR3 DNA: TGTGCCAGCAGCTTAGAGGACAGGCCCCAGCATTTT. Protein product: CASSLEDRPQHF.

CDR3 nucleotide sequence: TGCGCCAGCAGCCAAGTTCCACAGAACCTTCAGGGCACTGAAGCTTTCTTT. It translates to CASSQVPQNLQGTEAFF. The genes are TRBV4-1 and TRBJ1-1; D is possibly TRBD1 (5 bases). This CDR3 spans 17 amino acids. Germline CDR1 MGHRA, CDR2 YSYEKL. The germline V and J ends were trimmed by 1 base and 4 bases, with 19 bases remaining between them.

This sequence joins TRBV20-1 and TRBJ2-7, with TRBD2 matching 13 bases. The trim removed 4 bases at V and 2 bases at J, leaving 2 bases unmatched. The CDR3 is 14 amino acids. Germline-derived CDR1 and CDR2 are DFQATT and SNEGSKA (reference sequence). CDR3 loop: CSATGTSGAYEQYF. CDR3 coding DNA: TGCAGTGCTACCGGGACTAGCGGGGCCTACGAGCAGTACTTC.

This clonotype appeared many times. CDR3 nucleotide sequence: TGTGCCAGCAGTTTGGAGGGTGGACCCCTCTCCTACGAGCAGTACTTC. Translating gives CASSLEGGPLSYEQYF. This rearrangement joins TRBV27 to TRBJ2-7; tentatively, D is TRBD2 (6 bases). Germline values: CDR1 MNHEY, CDR2 SMNVEV (reference sequence). The V end was cut by 3 bases, the J end by 0 bases, with 15 bases between. The CDR3 is made up of 16 amino acids.

This clonotype has ten or more counts. The V and J genes are TRBV12-3 or TRBV12-4 and TRBJ1-1; tentatively, D is TRBD1 (5 bases). The CDR3 sequence is 14 residues long. V shed 6 bases and J shed 6 bases, with 17 bases lying between them. CDR3 residues: CASSPRQGYPEAFF. Written as DNA, the CDR3 is TGTGCCAGCAGCCCTCGTCAGGGTTACCCTGAAGCTTTCTTT.

This clonotype was counted a single time. V gene TRBV9 combines with J gene TRBJ1-2, with D possibly TRBD1 on 5 matching bases. CDR3 size: 15 residues. Germline CDR1 reads SGDLS; CDR2 reads YYNGEE. Trimming took 0 bases from V and 2 from J, leaving 11 bases between them. The CDR3 sequence: CASSVGGTGNYGYTF. CDR3 DNA sequence: TGTGCCAGCAGCGTAGGGGGGACCGGGAACTATGGCTACACCTTC. Complete variable domain (other parts from reference TRBV9 and TRBJ1-2): DSGVTQTPKHLITATGQRVTLRCSPRSGDLSVYWYQQSLDQGLQFLIQYYNGEERAKGNILERFSAQQFPDLHSELNLSSLELGDSALYFCASSVGGTGNYGYTFGSGTRLTVV.

This clonotype was picked up one time. The chain recombines TRBV14 with TRBJ2-5; 7 bases agree with TRBD2. From germline, CDR1 is SGHDN and CDR2 FVKESK. The CDR3 runs 13 residues. The J segment lost 5 bases and the V segment lost 5 bases, leaving 5 bases of the junction unmatched. For the CDR3, the DNA is TGTGCCAGCAGCAAAGGACTAGGGGAGACCCAGTACTTC. It is translated as CASSKGLGETQYF. The whole variable domain, filled in from reference TRBV14 and TRBJ2-5, reads EAGVTQFPSHSVIEKGQTVTLRCDPISGHDNLYWYRRVMGKEIKFLLHFVKESKQDESGMPNNRFLAERTGGTYSTLKVQPAELEDSGVYFCASSKGLGETQYFGPGTRLLVL.

This clonotype appeared many times. This chain joins TRBV12-3 or TRBV12-4 and TRBJ1-5, with unresolved D. V lost 1 base to trimming and J lost 7 bases, with 8 bases between them. The CDR3 length is 13 residues. Here the CDR3 reads CASSLVDLQPQHF. The CDR3 bases are TGTGCCAGCAGTTTAGTAGACTTGCAGCCCCAGCATTTT.

This chain uses TRBV7-6 with TRBJ2-2, with D possibly TRBD2 on 7 matching bases. V lost 8 bases to trimming and J lost 0 bases, with 19 bases between them. The CDR3 runs 17 residues. Germline values: CDR1 SGHVS, CDR2 FNYEAQ. The CDR3 protein is CASGLNRGAPNTGELFF. As DNA, the CDR3 is TGTGCCAGCGGTTTAAACCGGGGGGCCCCGAACACCGGGGAGCTGTTTTTT.